Sequencing of this TCR beta chain was carried out in a study of shared clonotypes between healthy human individuals. Across the study: A couple of women and a few men aged 18 to 49 served as donors.

Adults of Caucasian background living in Nashville, Tennessee made up all donors. The study's findings and limits: The donor pool, a small one, limited the genetic and exposure-history diversity represented.

This CDR3 has 13 amino acids. Trimming cost V 7 bases and J 3 bases, with 11 bases left between them. Germline loops: CDR1 MNHNY, CDR2 SVGAGI (reference sequence). Libraries were prepared by immunoSEQ multiplex PCR; TCRdb keeps only in-frame clonotypes and omits some of them. The data hold roughly 640,000 clones, with around 97% observed a single time. This clone was detected only once. What it binds is not known. This sequence was found in a woman aged 25 to 39 in good health. V and J are TRBV6-6 and TRBJ2-3; unclear D gene. Material for sequencing was naive CD4+ T cells sorted from blood. Documented subset: CD45RA+ positively selected. CDR3 protein: CASTQVGTDTQYF. The CDR3 DNA reads as TGTGCCAGCACCCAGGTGGGAACAGATACGCAGTATTTT.